The 9 T cell receptor beta chains in this list originate from one sample, sequenced in a study of response to subunit inactivated influenza vaccine. TCRdb re-called the RT-PCR reads with MiXCR, one entry per CDR3 protein. The table has roughly 180,000 distinct CDR3 sequences, about 10% seen once. The sequenced sample was non-naive T cells sorted from PBMCs, obtained on the day of vaccination. The source is a man in his fifties who received an inactivated influenza vaccine.

In its sample, this clonotype was seen many times. The V call is TRBV11-2, the J call TRBJ2-2, with TRBD2 matching 7 bases. The junction had 5 bases not matched to a gene; V was cut back by 2 bases and J by 8 bases. The CDR3 is 14 amino acids. Germline V gives CDR1 SGHAT, CDR2 FQNNGV. The CDR3: CASSLRTAGGELFF. In nucleotides, the CDR3 is TGTGCCAGCAGCTTACGAACAGCGGGGGGGGAGCTGTTTTTT. The full variable domain, rest sourced from reference TRBV11-2 and TRBJ2-2, is EAGVAQSPRYKIIEKRQSVAFWCNPISGHATLYWYQQILGQGPKLLIQFQNNGVVDDSQLPKDRFSAERLKGVDSTLKIQPAKLEDSAVYLCASSLRTAGGELFFGEGSRLTVL.

This clonotype was observed a handful of times. The chain couples TRBV19 to TRBJ2-7, with TRBD1 matching 10 bases. The ends lost 7 bases at V and 2 bases at J; junction bases unmatched: 5. CDR3 size: 14 residues. CDR1 is LNHDA, CDR2 SQIVND, per germline (reference sequence). CDR3 loop: CASTPGTGAYEQYF. CDR3 nucleotide sequence: TGTGCCAGTACTCCCGGGACAGGGGCCTACGAGCAGTACTTC.

The chain links TRBV19 to TRBJ1-4; 10 nucleotides align to TRBD1. The trim removed 5 bases at V and 5 bases at J, leaving 5 bases unmatched. CDR1 LNHDA and CDR2 SQIVND come from the germline V gene (reference sequence). This CDR3 is built from 15 residues. CDR3 region: CASSAPGQGNEKLFF. In DNA form, the CDR3 reads TGTGCCAGTAGTGCGCCGGGACAGGGGAATGAAAAACTGTTTTTT.

The J gene is TRBJ2-3, the V gene TRBV20-1; 10 positions agree with TRBD1. The CDR3 is 15 amino acids. V dropped 5 bases and J dropped 0; count of bases not matched to a gene: 5. Germline CDR1 and CDR2: DFQATT and SNEGSKA (reference sequence). In nucleotides, the CDR3 is TGCAGTGCTGACGACAGGGGGCAGAGCACAGATACGCAGTATTTT. Its protein is CSADDRGQSTDTQYF.

This clonotype was counted at least ten times. This chain joins TRBV7-9 and TRBJ2-1; 8 bases match TRBD2. Germline V gene lookup returns CDR1 SEHNR and CDR2 FQNEAQ (reference sequence). The V and J ends lost 3 bases and 2 bases, in that order; junction bases with no gene match: 6. The CDR3 covers 16 residues. The CDR3 DNA follows: TGTGCCAGCAGCTTGGGCGGGGGGCTGACCTACAATGAGCAGTTCTTC. As protein: CASSLGGGLTYNEQFF.

The chain carries TRBV6-5 and TRBJ2-3; TRBD2 might be the D (5 bases). The CDR3 is 15 residues long. In germline, CDR1 is MNHEY, CDR2 SVGAGI. V lost 4 bases and J lost 0, with 11 bases in between. The CDR3 bases are TGTGCCAGCAGTTTTAGCGAGCCTAGCACAGATACGCAGTATTTT. Amino acid sequence: CASSFSEPSTDTQYF.

This clonotype was observed a handful of times. The V call is TRBV20-1, the J call TRBJ1-5; D gene ambiguous. This CDR3 is 14 amino acids long. CDR1 and CDR2 (germline): DFQATT, SNEGSKA (reference sequence). Between the trimmed V and J ends, which lost 5 bases and 2 bases, there was a span of 13 bases. CDR3 nucleotides: TGCAGTGCTTTAGCGGCGCAGGGCAATCAGCCCCAGCATTTT. Its translation: CSALAAQGNQPQHF.

The table lists this clonotype with many counts. The chain joins TRBV5-1 to TRBJ1-1; possible D gene TRBD1, 5 bases. Trimming stripped 0 bases from V and 9 bases from J, with 12 bases between. The germline V gene has CDR1 SGHRS and CDR2 YFSETQ. The CDR3 length is 13 residues. The CDR3 region has the DNA TGCGCCAGCAGCTTGGGACAGTCGGGGCAAGCTTTCTTT. Residues: CASSLGQSGQAFF. The complete variable domain, with remaining parts taken from reference TRBV5-1 and TRBJ1-1, reads KAGVTQTPRYLIKTRGQQVTLSCSPISGHRSVSWYQQTPGQGLQFLFEYFSETQRNKGNFPGRFSGRQFSNSRSEMNVSTLELGDSALYLCASSLGQSGQAFFGQGTRLTVV.

The table lists this clonotype with a few counts. The chain is built from TRBV5-1 and TRBJ2-7; D is possibly TRBD2 (5 bases). With 7 bases removed from V and 2 bases from J, the gap between germline ends came to 19 bases. The germline CDR1 and CDR2 sequences are SGHRS and YFSETQ. This CDR3 comprises 15 residues. The CDR3 sequence is CASRPVGVFAYEQYF. The CDR3 region has the DNA TGCGCCAGCCGACCGGTGGGAGTGTTTGCCTACGAGCAGTACTTC.